The TCR beta chain under discussion was sequenced for a study of blood T cell repertoires in COVID-19. Generated by immunoSEQ multiplex PCR, the TCRdb table keeps only in-frame clones and is missing some. Among more than 85,000 clones, around 82% were seen once, and the ten largest hold approximately 15%. The TCR was taken from an older woman with acute or convalescent COVID-19. The sequenced material came from peripheral blood.

The CDR3 sequence is CASSPDGGAGETQYF. The CDR3 DNA follows: TGCGCCAGCAGCCCCGACGGGGGGGCCGGGGAGACCCAGTACTTC. The chain combines TRBV5-1 with TRBJ2-5, with TRBD2 matching over 8 bases. V shed 4 bases and J 5 bases; nucleotides not matched to a gene: 10. CDR3 length equals 15 residues. CDR1 is SGHRS and CDR2 is YFSETQ in the germline V gene.